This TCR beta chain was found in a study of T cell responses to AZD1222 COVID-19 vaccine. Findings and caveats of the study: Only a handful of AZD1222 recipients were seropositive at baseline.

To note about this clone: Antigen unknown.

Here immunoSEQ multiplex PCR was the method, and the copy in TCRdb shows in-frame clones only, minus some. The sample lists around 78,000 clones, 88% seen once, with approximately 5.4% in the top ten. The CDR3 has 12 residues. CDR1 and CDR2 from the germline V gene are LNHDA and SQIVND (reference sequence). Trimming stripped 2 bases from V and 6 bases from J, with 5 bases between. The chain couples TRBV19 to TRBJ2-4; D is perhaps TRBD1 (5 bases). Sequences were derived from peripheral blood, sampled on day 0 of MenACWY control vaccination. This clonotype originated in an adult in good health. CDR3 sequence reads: CASSIQGNIQYF. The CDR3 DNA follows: TGTGCCAGTAGTATACAGGGAAACATTCAGTACTTC.